The entry that follows covers one T cell receptor (beta chain) sequence. Its specificity is not known. The CDR3 spans 15 residues. The V end was cut by 3 bases, the J end by 1 base, with 10 bases between. Germline V gene sequence: CDR1 SEHNR, CDR2 FQNEAQ (reference sequence). MiXCR was run by TCRdb on the reads, yielding one entry per CDR3 protein. This repertoire shows about 78,000 distinct CDR3 sequences, 35% to 50% found once; its top ten account for more than 85%. This sample stems from a study of T cell repertoires in cytomegalovirus infection. In the study overall: The study used recently identified HLA-C-restricted and well-studied HLA-B-restricted CMV epitopes. Indicated by public TCR beta signatures were CMV infection and matching HLA type. Findings and limits, study-wide: Frequencies of public TCR beta families were cumulated, and this identified carriers of CMV plus the relevant HLA. Dominant in the ex vivo response were TCR beta clonotypes restricted by HLA-C and specific for CMV.

Sequenced material: CD8+ T cells from cultured PBMCs, taken from culture after CMV antigen stimulation. The chain recombines TRBV7-9 with TRBJ2-1; the D gene is possibly TRBD2 (5 bases). This TCR came from a human donor in good health (CMV status not recorded). Some clones in this sample may be carry-over from other donors' samples. CDR3 DNA sequence: TGTGCCAGCAGCTTCGCGGGCTTGTCCTACAATGAGCAGTTCTTC. Translation: CASSFAGLSYNEQFF.